The 29 T cell receptor beta chains presented below share a single source sample, sequenced in a study of cytomegalovirus exposure and HLA in healthy donors. PCR employed 60 Vbeta and 13 Jbeta primers. The protocol was immunoSEQ multiplex PCR, while the TCRdb copy is restricted to in-frame clones and leaves out a portion. The sample has roughly 140,000 clones, over 60% seen once. Sequenced: PBMCs. These receptors came from a woman in her 30s in good health and CMV-seropositive.

V gene TRBV11-2 combines with J gene TRBJ1-1; D unclear. CDR3 size: 17 residues. Trimming stripped 2 bases from V and 5 bases from J, with 21 bases between. Germline-derived CDR1 and CDR2 are SGHAT and FQNNGV. In DNA, the CDR3 is TGTGCCAGCAGCTTACCAACACACCCCCGGTTGAGGACTGAAGCTTTCTTT. This gives the protein CASSLPTHPRLRTEAFF.

There are a few counts of this clone. The chain has TRBV7-9 and TRBJ1-2; 8 nucleotides align to TRBD1. V was pared by 0 bases and J by 5 bases, with 8 bases of the junction left unmatched. The CDR3 is 16 amino acids. CDR1 SEHNR and CDR2 FQNEAQ come from the germline V gene (reference sequence). CDR3 amino acids: CASSLAHQGAGYGYTF. The CDR3 DNA is TGTGCCAGCAGCTTAGCGCATCAGGGGGCTGGATATGGCTACACCTTC.

The gene calls are TRBV6-6 and TRBJ2-2; 9 bases map to TRBD1. Per the germline V gene, CDR1 is MNHNY and CDR2 is SVGAGI (reference sequence). V gave up 4 bases and J gave up 5 bases; unmatched junction bases: 5. CDR3 length: 15 amino acids. The CDR3: CASSWGQGGTGELFF. CDR3 in DNA: TGTGCCAGCAGTTGGGGACAGGGCGGGACCGGGGAGCTGTTTTTT.

The chain combines TRBV5-6 with TRBJ1-2; D is perhaps TRBD1 (6 bases). The CDR3 has 13 residues. The germline V gene encodes CDR1 SGHDT and CDR2 YYEEEE. V was clipped by 0 bases and J by 8 bases, with 11 bases between them. CDR3: CASSLATGGGYTF. CDR3 nucleotides: TGTGCCAGCAGCTTGGCTACTGGGGGCGGCTACACCTTC. The whole variable domain, filled in from reference TRBV5-6 and TRBJ1-2, reads DAGVTQSPTHLIKTRGQQVTLRCSPKSGHDTVSWYQQALGQGPQFIFQYYEEEERQRGNFPDRFSGHQFPNYSSELNVNALLLGDSALYLCASSLATGGGYTFGSGTRLTVV.

This clone was found a few times. The J gene is TRBJ2-7, the V gene TRBV2; a possible D gene is TRBD2 (6 bases). The germline V and J ends were trimmed by 6 bases and 3 bases, with 6 bases remaining between them. Per germline, CDR1 SNHLY and CDR2 FYNNEI. The CDR3 covers 11 residues. CDR3 region: CASRRGYEQYF. The CDR3 nucleotides are TGTGCCAGCAGGCGGGGCTACGAGCAGTACTTC.

V and J are TRBV5-6 and TRBJ1-2; TRBD1 is a possible D gene (6 bases). V was trimmed by 0 bases and J by 3 bases, leaving 15 bases between them. There are 16 residues in the CDR3. The germline V gene has CDR1 SGHDT and CDR2 YYEEEE. The CDR3 spells CASSLDYREVDYGYTF. The CDR3 DNA reads as TGTGCCAGCAGCTTGGATTACAGGGAAGTAGACTATGGCTACACCTTC.

The V and J genes are TRBV7-6 and TRBJ1-3; D is perhaps TRBD1 (6 bases). The V gene lost 4 bases and the J gene lost 4 bases, with 17 bases spanning the gap. Germline V CDR1 and CDR2: SGHVS, FNYEAQ. The CDR3 contains 16 residues. This CDR3 is CASSSPGRDKGNTIYF. The CDR3 DNA follows: TGTGCCAGCAGCTCCCCCGGCCGGGACAAAGGAAACACCATATATTTT.

This chain links TRBV4-1 with TRBJ2-1; the D gene is possibly TRBD2 (5 bases). Germline CDR1 MGHRA, CDR2 YSYEKL. The V end was cut by 3 bases, the J end by 1 base, with 7 bases between. The CDR3 is 14 amino acids. Here the CDR3 reads CASSQDLSYNEQFF. DNA of the CDR3: TGCGCCAGCAGCCAGGACTTATCCTACAATGAGCAGTTCTTC.

This clone was observed a handful of times. A read error may produce the germline difference seen at one junction end. The chain carries TRBV11-2 and TRBJ1-1; no clear D gene. The CDR3 is 10 amino acids. Germline CDR1 SGHAT, CDR2 FQNNGV. The CDR3 sequence is CASSSQAPVF. Here the CDR3 DNA reads TGTGCCAGCAGCTCACAAGCGCCCGTTTTT.

This chain uses TRBV11-3 with TRBJ1-4, with D unclear. This CDR3 has 16 amino acids. The germline V gene encodes CDR1 SGHNT and CDR2 YENEEA. V gave up 5 bases and J gave up 1 base, with 14 bases separating them. CDR3 in amino acids: CASSGPGEGTNEKLFF. CDR3 coding DNA: TGTGCCAGCAGCGGACCGGGAGAGGGAACTAATGAAAAACTGTTTTTT.

V is TRBV2 and J is TRBJ2-3; D is ambiguous. The CDR3 consists of 12 residues. The V end lost 7 bases, the J end lost 14 bases, and 19 bases lay between the germline ends. The V gene's germline CDR1 is SNHLY and CDR2 FYNNEI. In DNA, the CDR3 is TGTGCCAGCATACTGACTGGCCCGGCGCCGTATTTT. Residues: CASILTGPAPYF.

The gene calls are TRBV6-5 and TRBJ1-1; a possible D gene is TRBD1 (5 bases). This CDR3 is 14 amino acids long. Trimming pared 6 bases from V and 5 bases from J, leaving 16 bases between. Looked up from germline, CDR1 is MNHEY and CDR2 is SVGAGI. The CDR3, as DNA: TGTGCCAGCAGCAGGGACTTAGATGCGACTGAAGCTTTCTTT. Its protein is CASSRDLDATEAFF.

The rearrangement uses TRBV14 and TRBJ1-2; D gene unclear. V was cut by 6 bases and J by 2 bases, with 10 bases left in between. CDR1 and CDR2 (germline): SGHDN, FVKESK. The CDR3 length is 13 residues. This chain's CDR3 is CASSEGLNYGYTF. In nucleotides, the CDR3 is TGTGCCAGCAGTGAAGGACTGAACTATGGCTACACCTTC.

CDR3 sequence: CASSLVLPGGEQYF. CDR3 nucleotides: TGTGCCAGCAGCTTAGTTCTCCCTGGCGGGGAGCAGTACTTC. The chain links TRBV7-2 to TRBJ2-5; D may be TRBD2 (6 bases). V lost 1 base to trimming and J lost 11 bases, with 17 bases between them. Germline V CDR1 and CDR2: SGHTA, FQGNSA. The CDR3 has 14 residues. The full variable domain, in which reference TRBV7-2 and TRBJ2-5 provide the parts outside the CDR3, is GAGVSQSPSNKVTEKGKDVELRCDPISGHTALYWYRQSLGQGLEFLIYFQGNSAPDKSGLPSDRFSAERTGGSVSTLTIQRTQQEDSAVYLCASSLVLPGGEQYFGPGTRLLVL.

The gene calls are TRBV2 and TRBJ1-1; 9 positions match TRBD1. The CDR3 spans 15 residues. Germline CDR1 is SNHLY and CDR2 is FYNNEI. J lost 4 bases, V lost 3 bases, and 6 bases had no gene match. The DNA for the CDR3 is TGTGCCAGCAGTGATTATATGGGACAGGGCACTGAAGCTTTCTTT. Translation: CASSDYMGQGTEAFF.

The gene calls are TRBV28 and TRBJ2-3; D perhaps matches TRBD1 (5 bases). CDR1 and CDR2 from the germline V gene are MDHEN and SYDVKM. This CDR3 is 14 amino acids long. V dropped 3 bases and J dropped 4 bases, with 11 bases sitting between them. The DNA for the CDR3 is TGTGCCAGCAGTTTGGCACAGGTTGCAGATACGCAGTATTTT. Translating it yields CASSLAQVADTQYF.

CDR3 sequence (DNA): TGTGCCAGCAGTCGGAGGAGTGGAAACACCATATATTTT. It encodes CASSRRSGNTIYF. The chain combines TRBV6-5 with TRBJ1-3; D uncertain. Trimming cost V 5 bases and J 3 bases, with 8 bases left between them. The CDR3 contains 13 residues. Germline lookup yields CDR1 MNHEY and CDR2 SVGAGI.

The chain links TRBV13 to TRBJ2-7; 9 bases are a match to TRBD1. This CDR3 has 14 residues. The germline gives CDR1 PRHDT, CDR2 FYEKMQ (reference sequence). Unmatched junction bases numbered 0, after V lost 0 bases and J lost 3 bases. The CDR3 loop reads CASSLGDRGYEQYF. In DNA form, the CDR3 reads TGTGCCAGCAGCTTAGGGGACAGGGGCTACGAGCAGTACTTC.

The rearrangement links TRBV28 to TRBJ2-5; 9 bases align to TRBD2. Germline CDR1 and CDR2: MDHEN and SYDVKM. V lost 5 bases to trimming and J lost 1 base; unmatched junction nucleotides: 5. The CDR3 length is 15 residues. The CDR3 DNA is TGTGCCAGCAGTCCCGCGGGGGGGAGCCAAGAGACCCAGTACTTC. Its translation is CASSPAGGSQETQYF.

The chain carries TRBV19 and TRBJ1-3; 7 nucleotides line up with TRBD1. The trim removed 6 bases at V and 2 bases at J, leaving 7 bases unmatched. CDR3 length: 15 residues. Germline V gene data show CDR1 as LNHDA and CDR2 as SQIVND (reference sequence). The CDR3 nucleotides are TGTGCCAGTAGACTGCCAGGGACAGCTGGAAACACCATATATTTT. This sequence encodes CASRLPGTAGNTIYF. The entire variable domain, with the rest obtained from reference TRBV19 and TRBJ1-3, is as follows: DGGITQSPKYLFRKEGQNVTLSCEQNLNHDAMYWYRQDPGQGLRLIYYSQIVNDFQKGDIAEGYSVSREKKESFPLTVTSAQKNPTAFYLCASRLPGTAGNTIYFGEGSWLTVV.

The V and J genes are TRBV6-6 and TRBJ1-1; 7 nucleotides agree with TRBD1. This CDR3 has 12 amino acids. Germline V lookup: CDR1 MNHNY, CDR2 SVGAGI (reference sequence). Trimming cost V 7 bases and J 5 bases; bases outside gene matches: 4. Here the CDR3 DNA reads TGTGCCAGCATTGCAGGGGGAACTGAAGCTTTCTTT. Encoded protein: CASIAGGTEAFF.

The V call is TRBV27, the J call TRBJ2-7, with D maybe TRBD1 (5 bases). The germline V gene has CDR1 MNHEY and CDR2 SMNVEV (reference sequence). Between the trimmed V and J ends, which lost 5 bases and 3 bases, there was a span of 14 bases. The CDR3 length is 14 residues. CDR3 sequence (DNA): TGTGCCAGCAGTGAAGCCGCGACAGACTACGAGCAGTACTTC. Residues: CASSEAATDYEQYF.

This clone was seen a few times. The germline gene is not matched at one end of the junction; a read error may be the cause. The chain employs TRBV15 and TRBJ1-2; the D gene is possibly TRBD1 (5 bases). CDR1 is LNHNV, CDR2 YYDKDF, per germline (reference sequence). The CDR3 length is 15 residues. CDR3 nucleotide sequence: TGTGCCACGAGCAGAACCGGGACTTCCGACTATGGCTACAACTTC. Protein product: CATSRTGTSDYGYNF. The full variable domain, its missing parts supplied by reference TRBV15 and TRBJ1-2, is DAMVIQNPRYQVTQFGKPVTLSCSQTLNHNVMYWYQQKSSQAPKLLFHYYDKDFNNEADTPDNFQSRRPNTSFCFLDIRSPGLGDTAMYLCATSRTGTSDYGYNFGSGTRLTVV.

The rearrangement links TRBV27 to TRBJ2-2; 8 bases map to TRBD1. Germline trimming cut 5 bases from V and 7 bases from J; bases unmatched to any gene: 12. The CDR3 is 16 amino acids. Germline CDR1 is MNHEY and CDR2 is SMNVEV (reference sequence). The CDR3: CASSPRQGKVDGELFF. The CDR3 DNA reads as TGTGCCAGCAGTCCCCGACAGGGGAAGGTAGACGGGGAGCTGTTTTTT.

The chain employs TRBV7-6 and TRBJ1-5; no firm D call. This CDR3 has 15 residues. The V gene's germline CDR1 is SGHVS and CDR2 FNYEAQ. V lost 2 bases and J lost 0, with 8 bases in between. Written as DNA, the CDR3 is TGTGCCAGCAGCTTAAGGCGGGGTAGCAATCAGCCCCAGCATTTT. It is translated as CASSLRRGSNQPQHF.

The rearrangement uses TRBV6-5 and TRBJ2-3, with D possibly matching TRBD2 (5 bases). The length of the CDR3 is 11 residues. The V and J ends lost 6 bases and 4 bases respectively, with 5 bases between them. CDR1 is MNHEY, CDR2 SVGAGI, per germline. Here the CDR3 reads CASRRADTQYF. CDR3 DNA: TGTGCCAGCAGGAGGGCAGATACGCAGTATTTT.

This sequence joins TRBV4-2 and TRBJ1-1, with D unresolved. Trimming took off 0 bases at V and 8 bases at J, with 16 bases between the two ends. This CDR3 is 15 amino acids long. The germline V gene encodes CDR1 LGHNA and CDR2 YNFKEQ. Written as DNA, the CDR3 is TGTGCCAGCAGCCAAGATGAGGTGACCACCTACGAAGCTTTCTTT. It is translated as CASSQDEVTTYEAFF.

The rearrangement uses TRBV5-8 and TRBJ2-2; TRBD1 matches 8 bases. This CDR3 spans 17 amino acids. CDR1 and CDR2 (germline): SGHTS, YDEGEE. V gave up 5 bases and J gave up 3 bases; unmatched junction bases: 12. The CDR3 loop reads CASSHIVRGLDTGELFF. DNA of the CDR3: TGTGCCAGCAGTCATATCGTCAGGGGGCTCGACACCGGGGAGCTGTTTTTT.

This clone was counted between two and nine times. The chain recombines TRBV4-1 with TRBJ1-2, with TRBD1 identical over 8 bases. CDR1 and CDR2 from the germline V gene are MGHRA and YSYEKL. CDR3 size: 15 residues. The ends lost 4 bases at V and 4 bases at J; junction bases unmatched: 8. The CDR3 loop is CASSLLDRGGYGYTF. Written as DNA, the CDR3 is TGCGCCAGCAGCCTATTAGACAGGGGCGGCTATGGCTACACCTTC.